The 17 T cell receptor beta chains below were found in one sample sequenced in a study of blood T cell dynamics during melanoma immunotherapy. Stated time point: pre-treatment baseline. Some clones are missing from TCRdb's copy, which holds only in-frame ones; the method was immunoSEQ multiplex PCR. The repertoire holds roughly 9,500 clones, with around 90% as singletons. The specimen comprised blood, sampled from a patient treated with checkpoint blockade. Receptor source: a human donor with melanoma.

The CDR3 region has the DNA TGTGCCAGCAGTTATTGGGCCGGGGGGGGCCGGACTGAAGCTTTCTTT. Amino acid sequence: CASSYWAGGGRTEAFF. V gene TRBV6-5 combines with J gene TRBJ1-1; D perhaps matches TRBD1 (6 bases). The germline V gene encodes CDR1 MNHEY and CDR2 SVGAGI. Trimming cost V 3 bases and J 5 bases, with 19 bases left between them. There are 16 residues in the CDR3.

V usage is TRBV2 and J usage is TRBJ2-6; the D call may be TRBD1 or TRBD2 (6 bases each). Germline CDR1 is SNHLY and CDR2 is FYNNEI. This CDR3 is 15 amino acids long. The V and J ends lost 8 bases and 0 bases respectively, with 11 bases between them. The CDR3 protein is CASGGGASGANVLTF. DNA for the CDR3: TGTGCCAGCGGGGGCGGGGCCTCTGGGGCCAACGTCCTGACTTTC.

The chain couples TRBV19 to TRBJ2-2; 13 bases agree with TRBD2. The CDR3 has 17 amino acids. The J segment lost 9 bases and the V segment lost 5 bases, leaving 12 bases of the junction unmatched. Germline values: CDR1 LNHDA, CDR2 SQIVND (reference sequence). The CDR3 reads CASSPSGTSGTTRELFF. CDR3 in DNA: TGTGCCAGTAGTCCGAGTGGGACTAGCGGGACGACCCGGGAGCTGTTTTTT. Together with reference TRBV19 and TRBJ2-2, the CDR3 gives the full variable domain: DGGITQSPKYLFRKEGQNVTLSCEQNLNHDAMYWYRQDPGQGLRLIYYSQIVNDFQKGDIAEGYSVSREKKESFPLTVTSAQKNPTAFYLCASSPSGTSGTTRELFFGEGSRLTVL.

This clone appeared a few times. V usage is TRBV2 and J usage is TRBJ1-4, with D tentatively TRBD1 (5 bases). V gave up 8 bases and J gave up 2 bases, with 12 bases separating them. CDR1 is SNHLY, CDR2 FYNNEI, per germline. This CDR3 region has 14 residues. CDR3 nucleotides: TGTGCCAGCGGTAGACAGAGCACTAATGAAAAACTGTTTTTT. Amino acid sequence: CASGRQSTNEKLFF.

The rearrangement uses TRBV7-9 and TRBJ2-3, with 7 bases fitting TRBD2. The CDR3 has 13 residues. Per germline, CDR1 SEHNR and CDR2 FQNEAQ (reference sequence). Trimming cost V 5 bases and J 4 bases; bases outside gene matches: 3. The CDR3 nucleotides read TGTGCCAGCAGCCCGGGAGGCCCAGATACGCAGTATTTT. Amino acids: CASSPGGPDTQYF.

The gene calls are TRBV9 and TRBJ2-7; 7 bases fit TRBD2. J was trimmed by 7 bases and V by 3 bases; bases with no gene match: 13. Germline CDR1 SGDLS, CDR2 YYNGEE. CDR3 length equals 15 residues. This CDR3 reads CASSGDGRAGVEQYF. The CDR3 DNA reads as TGTGCCAGCAGCGGAGATGGGAGGGCCGGTGTTGAGCAGTACTTC.

The chain carries TRBV7-3 and TRBJ2-2; the match to TRBD1 covers 11 bases. CDR1 is SGHTA, CDR2 FQGTGA, per germline. J lost 4 bases, V lost 6 bases, and 4 bases had no gene match. The CDR3 is made up of 15 amino acids. This CDR3 is CASRRGTGGTGELFF. In DNA, the CDR3 is TGTGCCAGCAGAAGGGGGACAGGGGGCACCGGGGAGCTGTTTTTT. Complete variable domain (other parts from reference TRBV7-3 and TRBJ2-2): GAGVSQTPSNKVTEKGKYVELRCDPISGHTALYWYRQSLGQGPEFLIYFQGTGAADDSGLPNDRFFAVRPEGSVSTLKIQRTERGDSAVYLCASRRGTGGTGELFFGEGSRLTVL.

The genes are TRBV7-3 and TRBJ1-5; TRBD1 matches at 7 bases. V was pared by 8 bases and J by 0 bases, with 7 bases of the junction left unmatched. Germline V gene data show CDR1 as SGHTA and CDR2 as FQGTGA. There are 15 residues in the CDR3. The CDR3 reads CASLVTGNSNQPQHF. The CDR3 region has the DNA TGTGCCAGCTTAGTGACAGGGAATAGCAATCAGCCCCAGCATTTT.

The rearrangement joins TRBV28 to TRBJ1-4; no reliable D call. Trimming removed 6 bases from V and 0 bases from J, with 14 bases in between. The CDR3 sequence is 16 residues long. The germline V gene has CDR1 MDHEN and CDR2 SYDVKM. The CDR3 reads CASSPFRGATNEKLFF. Here the CDR3 DNA reads TGTGCCAGCAGCCCGTTTCGGGGTGCAACTAATGAAAAACTGTTTTTT.

The V gene is TRBV7-9, the J gene TRBJ2-1; 12 positions agree with TRBD2. CDR3 size: 15 residues. V trimming: 7 bases; J trimming: 8 bases; junction bases outside the gene matches: 9. Germline loops: CDR1 SEHNR, CDR2 FQNEAQ (reference sequence). CDR3 sequence reads: CASIPTSGSGDEQFF. In DNA form, the CDR3 reads TGTGCCAGCATCCCGACTAGCGGGAGTGGGGATGAGCAGTTCTTC. Full variable domain (missing parts from reference TRBV7-9 and TRBJ2-1): DTGVSQNPRHKITKRGQNVTFRCDPISEHNRLYWYRQTLGQGPEFLTYFQNEAQLEKSRLLSDRFSAERPKGSFSTLEIQRTEQGDSAMYLCASIPTSGSGDEQFFGPGTRLTVL.

This chain connects TRBV13 to TRBJ2-7; D tentatively fits TRBD1 or TRBD2 (6 bases each). CDR3 length: 14 residues. Looked up from germline, CDR1 is PRHDT and CDR2 is FYEKMQ (reference sequence). V was shortened by 4 bases and J by 6 bases, with 16 bases between the two germline ends. As DNA, the CDR3 is TGTGCCAGCAGCTGGGGGGCAACAGGGCCCGAGCAGTACTTC. Protein product: CASSWGATGPEQYF.

The V call is TRBV7-9, the J call TRBJ2-7, with 8 bases that match TRBD2. CDR1 SEHNR and CDR2 FQNEAQ come from the germline V gene (reference sequence). The V segment lost 5 bases and the J segment 6 bases; nucleotides outside the gene matches: 12. The CDR3 is 15 amino acids. The CDR3 reads CASSPQRGGRPEQYF. The CDR3, as DNA: TGTGCCAGCAGCCCACAACGGGGCGGGAGGCCCGAGCAGTACTTC.

The rearrangement uses TRBV4-2 and TRBJ1-1, with D hard to call. CDR3 length: 14 residues. Trimming shortened V by 4 bases and J by 1 base, and 10 bases separated the two germline ends. Germline loops: CDR1 LGHNA, CDR2 YNFKEQ. In DNA, the CDR3 is TGTGCCAGCAGCCGACTGGACGGGAACACTGAAGCTTTCTTT. This encodes CASSRLDGNTEAFF.

The rearrangement uses TRBV28 and TRBJ1-2; possibly TRBD1 for D (5 bases). Trimming left V 4 bases short and J 3 bases short, with 15 bases between. Germline V CDR1 and CDR2: MDHEN, SYDVKM. The CDR3 extends over 15 amino acids. CDR3 DNA: TGTGCCAGCAGTTCCCCCGCAGGGTTCCACTATGGCTACACCTTC. Its translation is CASSSPAGFHYGYTF.

This rearrangement joins TRBV9 to TRBJ1-1, with D perhaps TRBD1 (5 bases). CDR3 size: 13 residues. From germline, CDR1 is SGDLS and CDR2 YYNGEE. V gave up 4 bases and J gave up 4 bases, with 11 bases separating them. CDR3 nucleotide sequence: TGTGCCAGCAGCCCCGGGGGGGGCACTGAAGCTTTCTTT. Encoded protein: CASSPGGGTEAFF.

The CDR3 DNA reads TGTGCCAGTAGTGTGTCGGGGGTCGGGAGTGAAAAACTGTTTTTT. Protein: CASSVSGVGSEKLFF. The genes are TRBV19 and TRBJ1-4, with D perhaps matching TRBD1 (5 bases). The length of the CDR3 is 15 residues. CDR1 is LNHDA, CDR2 SQIVND, per germline (reference sequence). Between the trimmed V and J ends, which lost 5 bases and 7 bases, there was a span of 17 bases. The full variable domain, with the rest looked up from reference TRBV19 and TRBJ1-4, is DGGITQSPKYLFRKEGQNVTLSCEQNLNHDAMYWYRQDPGQGLRLIYYSQIVNDFQKGDIAEGYSVSREKKESFPLTVTSAQKNPTAFYLCASSVSGVGSEKLFFGSGTQLSVL.

The rearrangement joins TRBV7-8 to TRBJ2-7; D perhaps matches TRBD2 (5 bases). V shed 3 bases and J shed 1 base, with 10 bases lying between them. The CDR3 contains 14 residues. Germline CDR1 is SGHVS and CDR2 is FQNEAQ. The CDR3 bases are TGTGCCAGCAGCTTCGGCAGGACTTCCTACGAGCAGTACTTC. Its protein product is CASSFGRTSYEQYF.